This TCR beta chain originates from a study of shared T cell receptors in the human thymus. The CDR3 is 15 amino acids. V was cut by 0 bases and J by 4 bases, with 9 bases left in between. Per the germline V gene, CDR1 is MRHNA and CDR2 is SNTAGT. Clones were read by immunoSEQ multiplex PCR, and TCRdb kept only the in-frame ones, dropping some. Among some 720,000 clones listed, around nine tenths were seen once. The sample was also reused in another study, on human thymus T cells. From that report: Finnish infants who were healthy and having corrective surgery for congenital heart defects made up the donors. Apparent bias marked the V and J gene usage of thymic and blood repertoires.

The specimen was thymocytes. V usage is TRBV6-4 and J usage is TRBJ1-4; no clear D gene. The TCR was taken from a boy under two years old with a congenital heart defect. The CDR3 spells CASSDSTDHNEKLFF. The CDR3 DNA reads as TGTGCCAGCAGTGACTCCACAGATCATAATGAAAAACTGTTTTTT.